This TCR beta chain was recorded in a study of blood T cell repertoires in COVID-19. The germline gives CDR1 ENHRY, CDR2 SYGVKD. Trimming removed 4 bases from V and 8 bases from J; junction bases left unmatched: 7. The CDR3 totals 14 residues. Participants' reported clinical history set cohort assignment. There are a few counts of this clone. Sequencing was performed with immunoSEQ multiplex PCR; in TCRdb, only in-frame clones are kept and a portion is missing. Counted here are 200,000 or so clones, roughly 90% occurring once; the ten biggest clones make up about 2.6%. Sequences were obtained from PBMCs or T cells enriched from blood (not recorded which). The chain joins TRBV10-3 to TRBJ2-2, with TRBD1 matching 7 bases. The origin of this receptor is a woman aged 30 to 39 who had recovered from COVID-19. CDR3 region: CAISATGEGGELFF. The CDR3 nucleotides read TGTGCCATCAGTGCAACAGGGGAAGGAGGGGAGCTGTTTTTT.